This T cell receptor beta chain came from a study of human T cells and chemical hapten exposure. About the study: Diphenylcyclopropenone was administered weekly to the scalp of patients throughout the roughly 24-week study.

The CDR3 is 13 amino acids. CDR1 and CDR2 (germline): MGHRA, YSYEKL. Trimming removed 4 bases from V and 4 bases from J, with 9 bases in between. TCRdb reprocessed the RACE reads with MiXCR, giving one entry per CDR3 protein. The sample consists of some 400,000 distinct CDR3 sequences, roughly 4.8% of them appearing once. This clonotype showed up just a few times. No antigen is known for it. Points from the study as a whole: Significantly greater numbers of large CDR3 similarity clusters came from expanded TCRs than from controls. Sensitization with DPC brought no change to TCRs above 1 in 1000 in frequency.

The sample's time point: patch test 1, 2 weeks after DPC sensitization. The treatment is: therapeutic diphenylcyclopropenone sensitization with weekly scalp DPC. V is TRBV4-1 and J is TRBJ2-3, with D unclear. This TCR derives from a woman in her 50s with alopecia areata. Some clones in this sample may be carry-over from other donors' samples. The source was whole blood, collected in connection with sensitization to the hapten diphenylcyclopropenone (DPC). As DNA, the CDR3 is TGCGCCAGCAGCCCTTCCCTTGCAGATACGCAGTATTTT. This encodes CASSPSLADTQYF.